These T cell receptor beta chains were read from a single sample in a study of CD8 T cells in ankylosing spondylitis. MiXCR was run by TCRdb on the 5' RACE reads, yielding one entry per CDR3 protein. The profile shows 450,000 to 550,000 distinct CDR3 sequences, over 4% of them singletons. Sequenced material: blood, either unsorted or a sorted T cell fraction (not recorded which). Source of these receptors: a male donor with ankylosing spondylitis. Both conserved end residues are part of each CDR3. A D gene is named only where the DNA matches it firmly. The size field is filled for only some rows; it gives once, few, many or a size class.

size: many
J: TRBJ2-6
D: -
V: TRBV27
CDR3: CASRNSSGANVLTF
DNA: TGTGCCAGCAGGAACAGCTCTGGGGCCAACGTCCTGACTTTC

size: few
J: TRBJ2-1
D: TRBD1
V: TRBV18
CDR3: CASSPGQIPYNEQFF
DNA: TGTGCCAGCTCACCGGGACAGATACCTTACAATGAGCAGTTCTTC

size: -
J: TRBJ2-1
D: -
V: TRBV27
CDR3: CASSLPTGGNYNEQFF
DNA: TGTGCCAGCAGTTTACCGACAGGTGGGAATTACAATGAGCAGTTCTTC

size: many
J: TRBJ2-3
D: -
V: TRBV29-1
CDR3: CSVGRDRRTDTQYF
DNA: TGCAGCGTTGGGAGGGACCGACGCACAGATACGCAGTATTTT

size: many
J: TRBJ2-5
D: -
V: TRBV4-2
CDR3: CASSQGNPSGETQYF
DNA: TGTGCCAGCAGCCAAGGTAACCCTAGTGGAGAGACCCAGTACTTC

size: few
J: TRBJ2-5
D: -
V: TRBV5-1
CDR3: CASSFWGSQETQYF
DNA: TGCGCCAGCAGCTTTTGGGGGTCCCAAGAGACCCAGTACTTC

size: few
J: TRBJ2-1
D: TRBD2
V: TRBV7-8
CDR3: CASSLMTHGLAGVNYNEQFF
DNA: TGTGCCAGCAGCTTAATGACCCACGGACTAGCGGGAGTAAACTACAATGAGCAGTTCTTC

size: many
J: TRBJ2-1
D: -
V: TRBV29-1
CDR3: CSVERAFVLDEQFF
DNA: TGCAGCGTTGAGCGCGCCTTTGTTTTGGATGAGCAGTTCTTC

size: -
J: TRBJ2-7
D: -
V: TRBV2
CDR3: CASSPEIAKRYEQYF
DNA: TGTGCCAGCAGCCCCGAGATAGCCAAACGGTACGAGCAGTACTTC

size: many
J: TRBJ2-1
D: -
V: TRBV4-3
CDR3: CASSQDLSTGEQFF
DNA: TGCGCCAGCAGCCAAGATCTTAGTACGGGTGAGCAGTTCTTC

size: many
J: TRBJ2-5
D: -
V: TRBV21-1
CDR3: CASSPGLAEYQETQYF
DNA: TGTGCCAGCAGTCCGGGACTAGCGGAATACCAAGAGACCCAGTACTTC

size: many
J: TRBJ1-1
D: TRBD1
V: TRBV5-8
CDR3: CASSYWTGKTEAFF
DNA: TGTGCCAGCAGCTACTGGACAGGGAAGACTGAAGCTTTCTTT

size: -
J: TRBJ2-5
D: -
V: TRBV27
CDR3: CASSQRIQETQYF
DNA: TGTGCCAGCAGCCAGCGGATCCAAGAGACCCAGTACTTC

size: many
J: TRBJ2-1
D: TRBD1
V: TRBV5-1
CDR3: CASGATGEGDNEQFF
DNA: TGCGCCAGCGGGGCGACAGGGGAAGGGGACAATGAGCAGTTCTTC

size: many
J: TRBJ2-5
D: -
V: TRBV20-1
CDR3: CSASGVQETQYF
DNA: TGCAGTGCTAGCGGGGTCCAAGAGACCCAGTACTTC

size: many
J: TRBJ1-2
D: -
V: TRBV20-1
CDR3: CSAREYAGGYTF
DNA: TGCAGTGCTAGAGAATACGCGGGCGGCTACACCTTC

size: -
J: TRBJ2-1
D: -
V: TRBV7-3
CDR3: CASSSGAGLNEQFF
DNA: TGTGCCAGCAGCTCAGGGGCAGGGCTCAATGAGCAGTTCTTC

size: -
J: TRBJ2-1
D: -
V: TRBV7-8
CDR3: CASSLAGSAGSSYNEQFF
DNA: TGTGCCAGCAGCTTAGCGGGCAGCGCCGGCAGCTCCTACAATGAGCAGTTCTTC

size: many
J: TRBJ2-1
D: TRBD2
V: TRBV20-1
CDR3: CSARGSRGRAGNEQFF
DNA: TGCAGTGCTAGGGGGTCCCGGGGGAGGGCAGGCAATGAGCAGTTCTTC

size: many
J: TRBJ1-4
D: -
V: TRBV25-1
CDR3: CASSGQAEKLFF
DNA: TGTGCCAGCAGTGGTCAAGCTGAAAAACTGTTTTTT

size: many
J: TRBJ1-2
D: -
V: TRBV29-1
CDR3: CSVEGQGWGDDGYTF
DNA: TGCAGCGTTGAAGGCCAGGGCTGGGGTGACGATGGCTACACCTTC

size: many
J: TRBJ2-3
D: -
V: TRBV20-1
CDR3: CSLDVRDGDTQYF
DNA: TGCAGCCTGGACGTCAGGGACGGAGATACGCAGTATTTT

size: few
J: TRBJ2-7
D: -
V: TRBV6-1
CDR3: CASSEALRDISYEQYF
DNA: TGTGCCAGCAGTGAAGCTTTGCGGGACATCTCCTACGAGCAGTACTTC

size: many
J: TRBJ1-1
D: -
V: TRBV20-1
CDR3: CSAPGVGETEAFF
DNA: TGCAGTGCACCAGGGGTGGGAGAGACTGAAGCTTTCTTT

size: many
J: TRBJ1-2
D: -
V: TRBV28
CDR3: CASSIVGVFYGYTF
DNA: TGTGCCAGCAGTATTGTGGGAGTCTTCTATGGCTACACCTTC

size: many
J: TRBJ2-6
D: TRBD1
V: TRBV5-1
CDR3: CASSPTGQAGANVLTF
DNA: TGCGCCAGCAGCCCAACCGGACAGGCTGGGGCCAACGTCCTGACTTTC

size: many
J: TRBJ2-7
D: TRBD2
V: TRBV7-8
CDR3: CASSPLGLDYEQYF
DNA: TGTGCCAGCAGCCCACTGGGACTAGACTACGAGCAGTACTTC

size: many
J: TRBJ1-6
D: -
V: TRBV5-1
CDR3: CASSAMGSYNSPLHF
DNA: TGCGCCAGCAGCGCGATGGGCTCCTATAATTCACCCCTCCACTTT

size: many
J: TRBJ1-1
D: -
V: TRBV7-2
CDR3: CASSIIQGRGTEAFF
DNA: TGTGCCAGCAGCATTATCCAGGGTAGGGGGACTGAAGCTTTCTTT

size: many
J: TRBJ2-4
D: -
V: TRBV5-1
CDR3: CASTPIYGTQNIQYF
DNA: TGCGCCAGCACCCCTATTTACGGGACACAAAACATTCAGTACTTC

size: many
J: TRBJ1-1
D: TRBD1
V: TRBV20-1
CDR3: CSARGTGVDTEAFF
DNA: TGCAGTGCTAGAGGGACAGGGGTCGACACTGAAGCTTTCTTT

size: many
J: TRBJ2-1
D: TRBD1
V: TRBV20-1
CDR3: CSAVPRTGDNEQFF
DNA: TGCAGTGCCGTACCCAGGACAGGGGACAATGAGCAGTTCTTC

size: many
J: TRBJ1-3
D: TRBD1
V: TRBV12-3/TRBV12-4
CDR3: CASFRTRGGPGNTIYF
DNA: TGTGCCAGCTTCCGGACCAGGGGGGGACCTGGAAACACCATATATTTT

size: few
J: TRBJ2-5
D: TRBD2
V: TRBV11-2
CDR3: CASSLSLAGETQYF
DNA: TGTGCCAGCAGCTTAAGTCTAGCGGGCGAGACCCAGTACTTC

size: many
J: TRBJ2-7
D: -
V: TRBV5-5
CDR3: CASSLEGGGNEQYF
DNA: TGTGCCAGCAGCTTGGAAGGGGGCGGGAACGAGCAGTACTTC

size: many
J: TRBJ1-2
D: TRBD1
V: TRBV7-3
CDR3: CASSLKGGAGQGGYGYTF
DNA: TGTGCCAGCAGCTTAAAGGGGGGAGCTGGACAGGGTGGGTATGGCTACACCTTC

size: many
J: TRBJ1-2
D: -
V: TRBV10-3
CDR3: CAITKTLLYGYTF
DNA: TGTGCCATCACTAAGACCCTTCTCTATGGCTACACCTTC